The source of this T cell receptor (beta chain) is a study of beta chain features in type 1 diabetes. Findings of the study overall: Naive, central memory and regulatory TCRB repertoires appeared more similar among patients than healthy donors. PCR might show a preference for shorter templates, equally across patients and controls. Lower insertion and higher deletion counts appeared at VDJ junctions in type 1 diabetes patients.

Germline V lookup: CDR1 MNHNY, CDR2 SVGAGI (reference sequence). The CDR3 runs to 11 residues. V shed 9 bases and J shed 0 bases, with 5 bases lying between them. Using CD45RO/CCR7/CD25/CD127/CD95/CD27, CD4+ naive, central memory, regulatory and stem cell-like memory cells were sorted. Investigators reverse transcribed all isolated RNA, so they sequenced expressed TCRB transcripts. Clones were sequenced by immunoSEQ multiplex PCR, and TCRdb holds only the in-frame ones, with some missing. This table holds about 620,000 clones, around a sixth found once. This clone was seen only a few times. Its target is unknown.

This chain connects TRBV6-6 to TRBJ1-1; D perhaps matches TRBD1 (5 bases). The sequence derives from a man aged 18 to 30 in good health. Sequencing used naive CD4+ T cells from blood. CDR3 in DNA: TGTGCCAGACAGGTGAACACTGAAGCTTTCTTT. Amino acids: CARQVNTEAFF.